Each of the 8 T cell receptor beta chains below was sequenced from the same sample in a study of shared clonotypes between healthy human individuals. Only in-frame clones appear in the TCRdb table, and some are missing; sequencing was by immunoSEQ multiplex PCR. The table includes about 2.1 million clones, 93% detected once. As defined, naive CD8 cells were CD45RO-negative and positively selected for CCR7, with terminally differentiated effector memory CD45RA+ cells excluded. Sequenced input: naive CD8+ T cells from PBMCs. These receptors were collected from a man in his late teens or twenties in good health. Some clones in this sample may be carry-over from other donors' samples.

Remarks on this clone: The same CDR3 can be traced to other DNA sequences in this sample. J is TRBJ2-2 and V is TRBV9; D remains ambiguous. CDR1 is SGDLS and CDR2 is YYNGEE in the germline V gene. V gave up 6 bases and J gave up 1 base, with 7 bases separating them. CDR3 length: 13 amino acids. CDR3 in DNA: TGTGCCAGCACCGCCGGGAACACCGGGGAGCTGTTTTTT. The encoded protein is CASTAGNTGELFF. Looking up the rest from reference TRBV9 and TRBJ2-2 gives the full variable domain: DSGVTQTPKHLITATGQRVTLRCSPRSGDLSVYWYQQSLDQGLQFLIQYYNGEERAKGNILERFSAQQFPDLHSELNLSSLELGDSALYFCASTAGNTGELFFGEGSRLTVL.

Remarks on this clone: This sample includes further DNA sequences coding for the same CDR3. The gene calls are TRBV19 and TRBJ2-7, with D unclear. The CDR3 extends over 14 amino acids. Germline V gene sequence: CDR1 LNHDA, CDR2 SQIVND (reference sequence). Trimming pared 1 base from V and 2 bases from J, leaving 9 bases between. The CDR3 DNA reads as TGTGCCAGTAGTATAGGCACGGCCACCTACGAGCAGTACTTC. This sequence encodes CASSIGTATYEQYF.

This sequence joins TRBV27 and TRBJ2-1; D is unclear. CDR1 and CDR2 (germline): MNHEY, SMNVEV (reference sequence). The V gene lost 6 bases and the J gene lost 1 base, with 13 bases spanning the gap. This CDR3 spans 15 amino acids. The CDR3 DNA sequence: TGTGCCAGCAGCTACGCGGCGGAGTCCTACAATGAGCAGTTCTTC. It translates to CASSYAAESYNEQFF.

V usage is TRBV6-1 and J usage is TRBJ2-3; no clear D. Between the trimmed V and J ends, which lost 3 bases and 8 bases, there was a span of 9 bases. Germline V gives CDR1 MNHNS, CDR2 SASEGT. The CDR3 consists of 12 residues. Here the CDR3 DNA reads TGTGCCAGCAGTGAGGTCTTCGGTACGCAGTATTTT. Translation gives CASSEVFGTQYF.

J is TRBJ2-1 and V is TRBV19; D possibly corresponds to TRBD1 (6 bases). The V end lost 2 bases, the J end lost 2 bases, and 10 bases lay between the germline ends. Per the germline V gene, CDR1 is LNHDA and CDR2 is SQIVND (reference sequence). This CDR3 is built from 15 residues. The CDR3 DNA sequence: TGTGCCAGTAGTATATACAGACAGGCCTACAATGAGCAGTTCTTC. It yields the protein CASSIYRQAYNEQFF.

Written as DNA, the CDR3 is TGTGCCAGTAGTACGACCGGGACACCCAAGGCCTACAATGAGCAGTTCTTC. It yields the protein CASSTTGTPKAYNEQFF. The genes are TRBV19 and TRBJ2-1; maybe TRBD1 (6 bases). V lost 4 bases to trimming and J lost 2 bases, with 18 bases between them. The length of the CDR3 is 17 residues. Germline V gives CDR1 LNHDA, CDR2 SQIVND (reference sequence).

This clone was picked up one time. The same CDR3 arises from other DNA sequences in this sample as well. The chain has TRBV9 and TRBJ1-2; the D gene is possibly TRBD1 (5 bases). The germline CDR1 and CDR2 sequences are SGDLS and YYNGEE. This CDR3 region has 13 residues. Trimming left V 0 bases short and J 4 bases short, with 7 bases between. CDR3 sequence reads: CASSVGGVYGYTF. The CDR3 DNA follows: TGTGCCAGCAGCGTAGGAGGGGTCTATGGCTACACCTTC.

The rearrangement joins TRBV7-9 to TRBJ1-2; D is ambiguous. The CDR3 is made up of 15 amino acids. Trimming stripped 1 base from V and 2 bases from J, with 11 bases between. CDR1 and CDR2 from the germline V gene are SEHNR and FQNEAQ (reference sequence). CDR3 coding DNA: TGTGCCAGCAGCTTAGTGGCAGGCAAAAACTATGGCTACACCTTC. Translation: CASSLVAGKNYGYTF. The full variable domain, rest sourced from reference TRBV7-9 and TRBJ1-2, is DTGVSQNPRHKITKRGQNVTFRCDPISEHNRLYWYRQTLGQGPEFLTYFQNEAQLEKSRLLSDRFSAERPKGSFSTLEIQRTEQGDSAMYLCASSLVAGKNYGYTFGSGTRLTVV.